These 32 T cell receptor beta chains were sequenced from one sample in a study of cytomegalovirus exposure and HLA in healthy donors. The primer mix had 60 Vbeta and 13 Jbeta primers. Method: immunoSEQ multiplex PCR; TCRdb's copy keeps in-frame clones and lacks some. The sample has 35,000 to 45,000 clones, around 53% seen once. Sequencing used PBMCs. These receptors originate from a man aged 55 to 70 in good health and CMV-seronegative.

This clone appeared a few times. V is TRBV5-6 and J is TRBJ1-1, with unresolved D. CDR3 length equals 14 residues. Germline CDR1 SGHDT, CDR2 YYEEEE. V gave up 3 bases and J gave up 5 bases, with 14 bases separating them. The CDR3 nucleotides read TGTGCCAGCAGCTCTCCTTCCGGGAAAACTGAAGCTTTCTTT. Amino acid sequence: CASSSPSGKTEAFF.

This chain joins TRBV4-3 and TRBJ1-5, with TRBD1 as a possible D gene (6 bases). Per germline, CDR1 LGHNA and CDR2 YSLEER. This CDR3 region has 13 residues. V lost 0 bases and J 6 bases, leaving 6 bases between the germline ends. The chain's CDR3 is CASSQEQGQPQHF. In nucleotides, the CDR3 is TGCGCCAGCAGCCAAGAACAGGGTCAGCCCCAGCATTTT.

The CDR3 loop is CASSPLGVSYGYTF. The CDR3 DNA sequence: TGTGCCAGCAGTCCCCTCGGGGTCTCCTATGGCTACACCTTC. The rearrangement joins TRBV27 to TRBJ1-2; D remains unclear. The CDR3 extends over 14 amino acids. CDR1 is MNHEY and CDR2 is SMNVEV in the germline V gene (reference sequence). Trimming left V 5 bases short and J 4 bases short, with 14 bases between.

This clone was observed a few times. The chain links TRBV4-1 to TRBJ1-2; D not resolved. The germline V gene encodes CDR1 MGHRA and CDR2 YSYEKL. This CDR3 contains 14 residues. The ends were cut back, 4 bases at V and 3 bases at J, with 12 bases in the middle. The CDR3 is CASSRAAFDYGYTF. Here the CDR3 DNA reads TGCGCCAGCAGCCGGGCAGCCTTCGACTATGGCTACACCTTC.

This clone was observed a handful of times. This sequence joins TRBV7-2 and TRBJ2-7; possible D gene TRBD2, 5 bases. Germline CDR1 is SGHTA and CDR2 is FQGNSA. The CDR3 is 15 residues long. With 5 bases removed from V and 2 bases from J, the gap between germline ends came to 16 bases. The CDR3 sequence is CASSTPGVMAYEQYF. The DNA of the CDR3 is TGTGCCAGCAGCACACCCGGGGTTATGGCCTACGAGCAGTACTTC.

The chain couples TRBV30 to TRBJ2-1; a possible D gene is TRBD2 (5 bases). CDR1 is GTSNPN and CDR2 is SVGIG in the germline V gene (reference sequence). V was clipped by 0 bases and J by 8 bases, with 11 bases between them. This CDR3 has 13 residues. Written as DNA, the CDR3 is TGTGCCTGGAGTGTGGCACCCGGGGATGAGCAGTTCTTC. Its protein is CAWSVAPGDEQFF.

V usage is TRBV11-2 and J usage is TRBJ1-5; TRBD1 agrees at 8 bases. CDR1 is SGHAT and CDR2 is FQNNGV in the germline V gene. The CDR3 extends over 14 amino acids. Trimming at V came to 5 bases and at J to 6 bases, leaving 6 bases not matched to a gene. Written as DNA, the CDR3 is TGTGCCAGCAGCCGCGGACAGGGCGCTCAGCCCCAGCATTTT. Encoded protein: CASSRGQGAQPQHF.

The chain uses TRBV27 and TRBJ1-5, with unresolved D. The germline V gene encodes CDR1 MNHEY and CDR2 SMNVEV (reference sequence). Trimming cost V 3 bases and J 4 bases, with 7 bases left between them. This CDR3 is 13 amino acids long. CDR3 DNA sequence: TGTGCCAGCAGTTTGTCCAGAAATCAGCCCCAGCATTTT. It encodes CASSLSRNQPQHF.

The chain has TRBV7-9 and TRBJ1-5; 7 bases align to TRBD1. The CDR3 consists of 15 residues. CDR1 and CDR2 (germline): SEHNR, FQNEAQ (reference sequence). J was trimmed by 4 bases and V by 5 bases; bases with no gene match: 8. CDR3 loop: CASSPQGQPNQPQHF. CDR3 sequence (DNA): TGTGCCAGCAGCCCACAGGGACAGCCTAATCAGCCCCAGCATTTT.

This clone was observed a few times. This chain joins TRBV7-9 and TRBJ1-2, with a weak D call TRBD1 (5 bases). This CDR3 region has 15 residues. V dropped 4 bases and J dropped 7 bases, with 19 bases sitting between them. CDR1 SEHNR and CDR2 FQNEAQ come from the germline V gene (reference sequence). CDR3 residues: CASSWRGSAYGGYTF. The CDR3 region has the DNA TGTGCCAGCAGCTGGCGGGGCAGCGCATACGGTGGCTACACCTTC.

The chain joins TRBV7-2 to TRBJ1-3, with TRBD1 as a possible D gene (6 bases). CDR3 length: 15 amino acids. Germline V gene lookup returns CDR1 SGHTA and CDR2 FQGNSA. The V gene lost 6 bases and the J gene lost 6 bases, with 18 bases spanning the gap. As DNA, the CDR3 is TGTGCCAGCAGATCTAACAGGGTCCCCCCAAACACCATATATTTT. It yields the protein CASRSNRVPPNTIYF.

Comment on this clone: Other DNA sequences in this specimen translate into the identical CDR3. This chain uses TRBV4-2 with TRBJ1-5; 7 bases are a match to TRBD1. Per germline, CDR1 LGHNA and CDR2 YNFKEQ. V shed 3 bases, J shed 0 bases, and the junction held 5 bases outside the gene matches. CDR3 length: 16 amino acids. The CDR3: CASSQDTGVSNQPQHF. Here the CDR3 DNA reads TGTGCCAGCAGCCAGGATACAGGGGTTAGCAATCAGCCCCAGCATTTT.

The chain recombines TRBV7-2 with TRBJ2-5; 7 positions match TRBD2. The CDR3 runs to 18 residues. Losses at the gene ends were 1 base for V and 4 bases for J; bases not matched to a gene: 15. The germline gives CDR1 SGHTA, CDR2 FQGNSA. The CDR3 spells CASSLVGWRLLAGETQYF. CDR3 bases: TGTGCCAGCAGCTTAGTAGGATGGCGCCTATTAGCGGGAGAGACCCAGTACTTC. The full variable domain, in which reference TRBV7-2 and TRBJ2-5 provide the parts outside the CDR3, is GAGVSQSPSNKVTEKGKDVELRCDPISGHTALYWYRQSLGQGLEFLIYFQGNSAPDKSGLPSDRFSAERTGGSVSTLTIQRTQQEDSAVYLCASSLVGWRLLAGETQYFGPGTRLLVL.

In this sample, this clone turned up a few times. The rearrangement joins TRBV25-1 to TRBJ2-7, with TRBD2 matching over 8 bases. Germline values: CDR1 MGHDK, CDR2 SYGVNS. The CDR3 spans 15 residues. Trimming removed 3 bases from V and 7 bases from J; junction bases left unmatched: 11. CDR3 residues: CASSDTSGSGGEQYF. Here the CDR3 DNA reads TGTGCCAGCAGTGATACTAGCGGCTCGGGAGGGGAGCAGTACTTC.

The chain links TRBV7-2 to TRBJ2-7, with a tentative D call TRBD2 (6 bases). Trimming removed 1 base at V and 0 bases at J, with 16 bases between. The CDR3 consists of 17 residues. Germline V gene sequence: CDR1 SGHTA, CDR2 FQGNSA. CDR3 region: CASSLVAASLGSYEQYF. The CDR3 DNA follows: TGTGCCAGCAGCTTAGTAGCGGCTTCCCTTGGCTCCTACGAGCAGTACTTC.

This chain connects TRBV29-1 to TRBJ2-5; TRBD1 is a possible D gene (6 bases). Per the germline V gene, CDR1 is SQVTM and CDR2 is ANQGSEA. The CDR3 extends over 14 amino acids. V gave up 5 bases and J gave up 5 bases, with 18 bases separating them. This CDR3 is CSVTHRVRRETQYF. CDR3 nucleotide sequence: TGCAGCGTTACCCACAGGGTACGTAGGGAGACCCAGTACTTC. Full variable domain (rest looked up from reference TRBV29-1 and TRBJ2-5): SAVISQKPSRDICQRGTSLTIQCQVDSQVTMMFWYRQQPGQSLTLIATANQGSEATYESGFVIDKFPISRPNLTFSTLTVSNMSPEDSSIYLCSVTHRVRRETQYFGPGTRLLVL.

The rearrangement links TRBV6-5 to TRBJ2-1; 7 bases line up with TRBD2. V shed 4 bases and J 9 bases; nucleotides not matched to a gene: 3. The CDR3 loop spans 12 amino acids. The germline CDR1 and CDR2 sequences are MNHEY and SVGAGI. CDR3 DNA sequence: TGTGCCAGCAGTTTCGGCGGGAGTGAGCAGTTCTTC. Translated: CASSFGGSEQFF.

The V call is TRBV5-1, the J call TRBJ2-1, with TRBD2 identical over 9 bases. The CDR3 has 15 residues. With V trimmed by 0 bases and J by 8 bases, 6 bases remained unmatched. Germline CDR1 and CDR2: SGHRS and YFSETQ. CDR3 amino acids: CASSLVLAGLDEQFF. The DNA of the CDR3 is TGCGCCAGCAGCTTGGTACTAGCGGGCTTAGATGAGCAGTTCTTC.

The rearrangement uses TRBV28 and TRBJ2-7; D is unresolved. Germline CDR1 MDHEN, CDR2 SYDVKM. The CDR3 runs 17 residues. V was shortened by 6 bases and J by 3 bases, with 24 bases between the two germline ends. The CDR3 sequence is CASRQLPARLLVYEQYF. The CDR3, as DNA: TGTGCCAGCAGACAGTTGCCCGCCCGGCTCCTTGTCTACGAGCAGTACTTC.

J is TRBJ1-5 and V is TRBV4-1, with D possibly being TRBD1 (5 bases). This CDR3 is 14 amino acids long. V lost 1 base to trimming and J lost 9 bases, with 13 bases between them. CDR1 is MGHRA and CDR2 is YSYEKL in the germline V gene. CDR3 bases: TGCGCCAGCAGCCAAGCGGGAGGGGTAAGGCCCCAGCATTTT. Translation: CASSQAGGVRPQHF.

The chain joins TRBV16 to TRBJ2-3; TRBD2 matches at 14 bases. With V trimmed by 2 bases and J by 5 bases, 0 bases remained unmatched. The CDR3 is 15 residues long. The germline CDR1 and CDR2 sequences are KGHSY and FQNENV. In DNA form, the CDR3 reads TGTGCCAGCAGCCAAGGGACTAGCGGGAGAGATACGCAGTATTTT. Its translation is CASSQGTSGRDTQYF.

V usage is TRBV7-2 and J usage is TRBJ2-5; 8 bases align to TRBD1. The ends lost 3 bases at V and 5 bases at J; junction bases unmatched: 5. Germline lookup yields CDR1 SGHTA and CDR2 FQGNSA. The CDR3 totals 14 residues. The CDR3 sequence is CASSFQGARETQYF. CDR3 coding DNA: TGTGCCAGCAGCTTTCAGGGGGCGCGGGAGACCCAGTACTTC.

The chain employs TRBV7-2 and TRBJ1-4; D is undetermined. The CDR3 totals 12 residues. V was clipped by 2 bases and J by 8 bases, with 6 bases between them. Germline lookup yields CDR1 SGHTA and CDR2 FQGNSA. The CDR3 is CASSLLSEKLFF. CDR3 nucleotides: TGTGCCAGCAGCTTACTATCCGAAAAACTGTTTTTT.

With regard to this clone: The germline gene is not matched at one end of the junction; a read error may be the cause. The CDR3 protein is CAWGPPAVF. The CDR3, as DNA: TGTGCCTGGGGTCCCCCCGCAGTTTTC. The rearrangement joins TRBV30 to TRBJ2-7; D gene ambiguous. This CDR3 contains 9 residues. Germline V gene lookup returns CDR1 GTSNPN and CDR2 SVGIG (reference sequence).

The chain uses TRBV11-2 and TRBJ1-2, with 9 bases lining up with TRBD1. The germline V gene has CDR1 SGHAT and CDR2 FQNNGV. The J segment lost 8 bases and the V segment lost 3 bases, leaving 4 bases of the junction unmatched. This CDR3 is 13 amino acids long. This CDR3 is CASSLGQGGGYTF. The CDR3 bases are TGTGCCAGCAGCTTGGGACAGGGCGGGGGCTACACCTTC.

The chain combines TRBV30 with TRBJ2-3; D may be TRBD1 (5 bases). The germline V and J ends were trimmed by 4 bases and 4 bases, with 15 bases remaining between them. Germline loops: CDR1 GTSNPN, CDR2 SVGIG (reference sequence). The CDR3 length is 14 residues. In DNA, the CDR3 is TGTGCCTGGAATGGGGCAGGTGCTGCAGATACGCAGTATTTT. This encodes CAWNGAGAADTQYF.

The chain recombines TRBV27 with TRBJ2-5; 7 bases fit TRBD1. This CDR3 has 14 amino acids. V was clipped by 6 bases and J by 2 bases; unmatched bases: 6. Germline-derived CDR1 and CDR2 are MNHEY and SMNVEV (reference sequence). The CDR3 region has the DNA TGTGCCAGCAGCTACCGACAGGGACAAGAGACCCAGTACTTC. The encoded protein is CASSYRQGQETQYF.

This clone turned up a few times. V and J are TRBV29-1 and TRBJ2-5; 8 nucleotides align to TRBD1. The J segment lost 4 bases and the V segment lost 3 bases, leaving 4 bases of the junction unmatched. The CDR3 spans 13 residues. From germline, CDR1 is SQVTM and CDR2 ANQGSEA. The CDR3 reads CSVDRGRRETQYF. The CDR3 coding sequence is TGCAGCGTTGACAGGGGGCGGCGAGAGACCCAGTACTTC.

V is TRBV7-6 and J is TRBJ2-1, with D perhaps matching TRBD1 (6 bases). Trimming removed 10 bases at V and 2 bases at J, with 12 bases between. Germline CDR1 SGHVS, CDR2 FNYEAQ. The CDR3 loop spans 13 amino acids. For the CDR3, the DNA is TGTGCCACTAGTAACAGGGCCTACAATGAGCAGTTCTTC. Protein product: CATSNRAYNEQFF.

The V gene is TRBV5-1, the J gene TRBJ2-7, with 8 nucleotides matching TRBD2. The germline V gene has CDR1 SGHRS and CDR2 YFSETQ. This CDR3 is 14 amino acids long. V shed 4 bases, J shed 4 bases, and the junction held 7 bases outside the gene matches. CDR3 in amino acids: CASSPSGSRYEQYF. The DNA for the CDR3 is TGCGCCAGCAGCCCGAGCGGGAGTCGGTACGAGCAGTACTTC.

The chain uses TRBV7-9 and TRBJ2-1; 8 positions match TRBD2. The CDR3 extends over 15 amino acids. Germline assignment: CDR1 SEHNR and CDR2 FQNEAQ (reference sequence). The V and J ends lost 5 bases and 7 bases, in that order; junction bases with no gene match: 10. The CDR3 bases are TGTGCCAGCAGCATTGGGACTAGGGGACTGAATGAGCAGTTCTTC. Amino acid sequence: CASSIGTRGLNEQFF. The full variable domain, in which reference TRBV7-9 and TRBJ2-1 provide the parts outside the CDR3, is DTGVSQNPRHKITKRGQNVTFRCDPISEHNRLYWYRQTLGQGPEFLTYFQNEAQLEKSRLLSDRFSAERPKGSFSTLEIQRTEQGDSAMYLCASSIGTRGLNEQFFGPGTRLTVL.

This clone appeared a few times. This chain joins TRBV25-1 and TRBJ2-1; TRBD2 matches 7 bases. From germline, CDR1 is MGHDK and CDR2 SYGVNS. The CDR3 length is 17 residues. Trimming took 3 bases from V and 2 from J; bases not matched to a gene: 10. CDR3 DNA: TGTGCCAGCAGTGAGAGGTCTAGCGGTTTCCCCTACAATGAGCAGTTCTTC. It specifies CASSERSSGFPYNEQFF.